The 29 T cell receptor beta chains below all came from one sample that was sequenced in a study of vaccination effects on CD4 cells after COVID-19. Antigen-specific CD4+ T cells expanded by the ViraFEST assay with viral peptide pools were then sequenced. Upon completion of 10 to 11 days in culture, CD4+ T cells were isolated. Participants received two doses of either the BNT162b2 or mRNA-1273 vaccine. The antigens for these receptors are not known. Measured with immunoSEQ multiplex PCR; TCRdb has only the in-frame clones, and not every one. Among 20,000 to 30,000 clones, 60% to 80% were seen once, and the ten largest hold about 8%. Sequenced material: CD4+ T cells from PBMCs cultured with SARS-CoV-2 spike peptides, taken after COVID-19 vaccination. The receptors were sampled from a human donor who received a COVID-19 vaccine.

J is TRBJ1-6 and V is TRBV27; D gene ambiguous. This CDR3 has 17 residues. The ends were cut back, 5 bases at V and 0 bases at J, with 14 bases in the middle. Germline V lookup: CDR1 MNHEY, CDR2 SMNVEV (reference sequence). The CDR3: CASSPTMGSSYNSPLHF. CDR3 in DNA: TGTGCCAGCAGTCCAACTATGGGGAGCTCCTATAATTCACCCCTCCACTTT.

This clone was seen just once. This chain joins TRBV19 and TRBJ1-5, with a tentative D call TRBD1 (5 bases). CDR1 and CDR2 (germline): LNHDA, SQIVND (reference sequence). Deletions cut 2 bases from V and 2 bases from J, with 10 bases between. CDR3 length equals 15 residues. The CDR3, as DNA: TGTGCCAGTAGTATACAGGGAGGGGGCAATCAGCCCCAGCATTTT. Its translation is CASSIQGGGNQPQHF.

The chain employs TRBV7-6 and TRBJ2-1; 10 nucleotides align to TRBD2. Germline lookup yields CDR1 SGHVS and CDR2 FNYEAQ. The CDR3 is 17 residues long. V dropped 1 base and J dropped 8; count of bases not matched to a gene: 11. The chain's CDR3 is CASSLEGSGGARYEQFF. Written as DNA, the CDR3 is TGTGCCAGCAGCTTAGAGGGGAGCGGGGGGGCCAGGTATGAGCAGTTCTTC.

This chain uses TRBV6-5 with TRBJ2-2, with TRBD1 as a possible D gene (6 bases). Per germline, CDR1 MNHEY and CDR2 SVGAGI. This CDR3 has 16 residues. V gave up 0 bases and J gave up 2 bases, with 10 bases separating them. CDR3 bases: TGTGCCAGCAGTTACTCCATGGGACACAACACCGGGGAGCTGTTTTTT. Its protein is CASSYSMGHNTGELFF.

The V and J genes are TRBV18 and TRBJ2-3, with 14 bases that match TRBD2. This CDR3 comprises 16 residues. Per germline, CDR1 KGHSH and CDR2 LQKENI. V was pared by 2 bases and J by 7 bases, with 5 bases of the junction left unmatched. The CDR3 nucleotides read TGTGCCAGCTCACCAGCCGGGACTAGCGGGGGTTATACGCAGTATTTT. Protein product: CASSPAGTSGGYTQYF. Supplemented by reference TRBV18 and TRBJ2-3, the full variable domain reads NAGVMQNPRHLVRRRGQEARLRCSPMKGHSHVYWYRQLPEEGLKFMVYLQKENIIDESGMPKERFSAEFPKEGPSILRIQQVVRGDSAAYFCASSPAGTSGGYTQYFGPGTRLTVL.

V and J are TRBV10-3 and TRBJ1-2; 11 bases match TRBD1. This CDR3 comprises 17 residues. Germline V gene sequence: CDR1 ENHRY, CDR2 SYGVKD. Trimming removed 3 bases from V and 7 bases from J; junction bases left unmatched: 13. The CDR3 bases are TGTGCCATCAGTGATGCCCGGGACAGGGGGATTCGGAGTGGCTACACCTTC. Its protein is CAISDARDRGIRSGYTF.

A single count supports this clone. V and J are TRBV11-2 and TRBJ1-5, with D possibly being TRBD1 (5 bases). Germline CDR1 and CDR2: SGHAT and FQNNGV. This CDR3 spans 13 amino acids. V dropped 2 bases and J dropped 9 bases, with 11 bases sitting between them. CDR3 DNA sequence: TGTGCCAGCAGCTTAACGAACAGGAGGCCCCAGCATTTT. Its translation: CASSLTNRRPQHF.

The rearrangement uses TRBV7-2 and TRBJ1-3; D is ambiguous. Germline V lookup: CDR1 SGHTA, CDR2 FQGNSA. The length of the CDR3 is 15 residues. Trimming took 2 bases from V and 0 from J, leaving 8 bases between them. For the CDR3, the DNA is TGTGCCAGCAGCTTATCTAACCTCTCTGGAAACACCATATATTTT. This sequence encodes CASSLSNLSGNTIYF.

By proportion, this clone is large. This chain links TRBV30 with TRBJ1-4, with a weak D call TRBD1 (6 bases). The germline CDR1 and CDR2 sequences are GTSNPN and SVGIG (reference sequence). This CDR3 has 14 amino acids. The V end was cut by 7 bases, the J end by 7 bases, with 19 bases between. The CDR3 DNA is TGTGCCTACTTCCGGACAGACGGGTCTGAAAAACTGTTTTTT. Protein product: CAYFRTDGSEKLFF.

This chain links TRBV11-2 with TRBJ2-1; weak D call: TRBD2 (5 bases). Germline lookup yields CDR1 SGHAT and CDR2 FQNNGV. The CDR3 is 16 residues long. Trimming removed 3 bases at V and 4 bases at J, with 16 bases between. Here the CDR3 DNA reads TGTGCCAGCAGCTTTTCATCTAGCACGGAATACAATGAGCAGTTCTTC. This encodes CASSFSSSTEYNEQFF. The whole variable domain, filled in from reference TRBV11-2 and TRBJ2-1, reads EAGVAQSPRYKIIEKRQSVAFWCNPISGHATLYWYQQILGQGPKLLIQFQNNGVVDDSQLPKDRFSAERLKGVDSTLKIQPAKLEDSAVYLCASSFSSSTEYNEQFFGPGTRLTVL.

The chain recombines TRBV2 with TRBJ1-4; 7 bases match TRBD1. J gave up 0 bases and V 4 bases, and 5 bases lay outside the gene matches. The CDR3 length is 16 residues. Germline CDR1 and CDR2: SNHLY and FYNNEI. The CDR3 bases are TGTGCCAGCAGTGCGGTCAGGGGGGCAACTAATGAAAAACTGTTTTTT. Its protein is CASSAVRGATNEKLFF.

This clone was observed a handful of times. The V gene is TRBV5-1, the J gene TRBJ2-4, with 7 bases matching TRBD1. The germline CDR1 and CDR2 sequences are SGHRS and YFSETQ. V was clipped by 0 bases and J by 7 bases; unmatched bases: 4. This CDR3 contains 14 residues. CDR3 amino acids: CASSLAGQANIQYF. Written as DNA, the CDR3 is TGCGCCAGCAGCTTGGCCGGACAGGCGAACATTCAGTACTTC. The complete variable domain, with remaining parts taken from reference TRBV5-1 and TRBJ2-4, reads KAGVTQTPRYLIKTRGQQVTLSCSPISGHRSVSWYQQTPGQGLQFLFEYFSETQRNKGNFPGRFSGRQFSNSRSEMNVSTLELGDSALYLCASSLAGQANIQYFGAGTRLSVL.

This clone was seen a handful of times. The chain combines TRBV3-1 (or the pseudogene TRBV3-2) with TRBJ1-1; D gene uncertain. This CDR3 is 10 amino acids long. V lost 8 bases and J lost 12, with 13 bases in between. CDR1 and CDR2 (germline): LGHDT, YNNKEL (reference sequence). The CDR3 DNA reads TGTGCCAGCGGATACGAAATGCCTTTCTTT. Amino acids: CASGYEMPFF.

DNA for the CDR3: TGTGCCAGCAGTCAACGGGACAGGGAGAAGTACTTC. Translating gives CASSQRDREKYF. This chain uses TRBV3-1 (or the pseudogene TRBV3-2) with TRBJ2-7; 9 positions agree with TRBD1. CDR1 and CDR2 from the germline V gene are LGHDT and YNNKEL (reference sequence). The CDR3 has 12 amino acids. V lost 6 bases, J lost 11 bases, and 8 bases stayed unmatched.

This rearrangement joins TRBV7-6 to TRBJ1-4, with D possibly TRBD1 on 6 matching bases. The germline gives CDR1 SGHVS, CDR2 FNYEAQ. The CDR3 extends over 16 amino acids. With 5 bases removed from V and 1 base from J, the gap between germline ends came to 14 bases. The CDR3 DNA reads TGTGCCAGCAGCCCGGGACATGGCCGAACTAATGAAAAACTGTTTTTT. Translated, it gives CASSPGHGRTNEKLFF.

The J gene is TRBJ1-2, the V gene TRBV6-4, with 8 bases matching TRBD1. Trimming cost V 2 bases and J 6 bases; bases outside gene matches: 8. The CDR3 totals 15 residues. Germline V CDR1 and CDR2: MRHNA, SNTAGT. The CDR3 bases are TGTGCCAGCAGTGACGGAAACAGGGGGATAGATGGCTACACCTTC. Amino acid sequence: CASSDGNRGIDGYTF.

The chain carries TRBV25-1 and TRBJ1-2, with D tentatively TRBD1 (6 bases). The CDR3 extends over 14 amino acids. Germline lookup yields CDR1 MGHDK and CDR2 SYGVNS. V was cut by 6 bases and J by 2 bases, with 13 bases left in between. The CDR3 region is CASSLTGLNYGYTF. As DNA, the CDR3 is TGTGCCAGCAGCCTCACAGGGTTAAACTATGGCTACACCTTC.

This clone was seen only a few times. CDR3 nucleotide sequence: TGTGCCAGCAGCACACTGACCTACGAGCAGTACTTC. Amino acid sequence: CASSTLTYEQYF. The gene calls are TRBV3-1 (or the pseudogene TRBV3-2) and TRBJ2-7; D not resolved. The germline V and J ends were trimmed by 5 bases and 2 bases, with 7 bases remaining between them. The CDR3 covers 12 residues. Germline values: CDR1 LGHDT, CDR2 YNNKEL (reference sequence).

V is TRBV4-1 and J is TRBJ1-2; D not certain. Trimming stripped 0 bases from V and 4 bases from J, with 15 bases between. This CDR3 region has 16 residues. CDR1 is MGHRA and CDR2 is YSYEKL in the germline V gene. The chain's CDR3 is CASSQDPGPSSYGYTF. The CDR3 bases are TGCGCCAGCAGCCAAGATCCGGGTCCATCTTCCTATGGCTACACCTTC.

This chain uses TRBV7-2 with TRBJ2-6; 8 bases agree with TRBD2. Germline loops: CDR1 SGHTA, CDR2 FQGNSA. The CDR3 extends over 15 amino acids. The ends lost 6 bases at V and 2 bases at J; junction bases unmatched: 3. The CDR3 DNA is TGTGCCAGCAGACGTAGCGGGACTGGGGCCAACGTCCTGACTTTC. Its protein product is CASRRSGTGANVLTF.

This clone appeared a single time. This rearrangement joins TRBV6-6 to TRBJ2-7; 7 bases match TRBD2. The CDR3 runs 15 residues. V lost 4 bases and J lost 1; bases outside the gene matches: 7. CDR1 MNHNY and CDR2 SVGAGI come from the germline V gene (reference sequence). The CDR3 DNA reads TGTGCCAGCAGTTGGGGGGGTGAAGGGTCCTACGAGCAGTACTTC. Translated: CASSWGGEGSYEQYF.

The V call is TRBV7-8, the J call TRBJ1-2, with 11 bases fitting TRBD1. Germline assignment: CDR1 SGHVS and CDR2 FQNEAQ. The CDR3 is made up of 14 amino acids. Trimming took 5 bases from V and 4 from J; bases not matched to a gene: 3. CDR3 loop: CASSRTGGIYGYTF. The CDR3 DNA is TGTGCCAGCAGCCGGACAGGGGGCATCTATGGCTACACCTTC.

Concerning this clone: Because the CDR3's place on the DNA is in doubt, the DNA is left out and the CDR3 is given as listed by TCRdb. The J gene is TRBJ2-7, the V gene TRBV12-2; the table's D call, TRBD1, was not checked against the DNA. TRBV12-2 is described as a pseudogene. The CDR3 sequence runs 14 residues, both termini included. The CDR3 here is CASRFAQGAWEQYF.

V usage is TRBV4-1 and J usage is TRBJ2-7; 7 positions match TRBD1. V was clipped by 3 bases and J by 0 bases; unmatched bases: 2. This CDR3 comprises 14 residues. Per germline, CDR1 MGHRA and CDR2 YSYEKL. The DNA for the CDR3 is TGCGCCAGCAGCCACCGGGACAGCTCCTACGAGCAGTACTTC. Its protein product is CASSHRDSSYEQYF.

The table lists this clone with a few counts. This sequence joins TRBV5-1 and TRBJ2-1; the match to TRBD1 covers 8 bases. The V gene's germline CDR1 is SGHRS and CDR2 YFSETQ. Trimming took 1 base from V and 6 from J; bases not matched to a gene: 6. The CDR3 runs to 15 residues. In DNA form, the CDR3 reads TGCGCCAGCAGCTTGAGACTAGACAGGGGCAATGAGCAGTTCTTC. Its protein product is CASSLRLDRGNEQFF.

The chain employs TRBV11-2 and TRBJ2-3; D is possibly TRBD2 (6 bases). This CDR3 is 19 amino acids long. Germline lookup yields CDR1 SGHAT and CDR2 FQNNGV. V lost 0 bases, J lost 4 bases, and 23 bases lay in between. The CDR3 DNA reads TGTGCCAGCAGCTTAGAAGTTTACGGGAGACTCAACGACCCAGATACGCAGTATTTT. Amino acid sequence: CASSLEVYGRLNDPDTQYF.

The chain combines TRBV12-3 or TRBV12-4 with TRBJ1-1; D is unresolved. The CDR3 consists of 13 residues. V was clipped by 5 bases and J by 7 bases, with 14 bases between them. DNA of the CDR3: TGTGCCAGCAGTCCCCAGGCCGGGCTTGAAGCTTTCTTT. Encoded protein: CASSPQAGLEAFF.

This chain connects TRBV10-3 to TRBJ2-3; D call uncertain. Looked up from germline, CDR1 is ENHRY and CDR2 is SYGVKD. Trimming pared 4 bases from V and 0 bases from J, leaving 5 bases between. CDR3 length: 13 amino acids. The CDR3 loop is CAISASSTDTQYF. DNA for the CDR3: TGTGCCATCAGTGCCTCTAGCACAGATACGCAGTATTTT.

The chain joins TRBV5-1 to TRBJ2-1, with D maybe TRBD1 (6 bases). V lost 0 bases and J 4 bases, leaving 14 bases between the germline ends. CDR3 length: 16 amino acids. CDR1 is SGHRS and CDR2 is YFSETQ in the germline V gene. Here the CDR3 reads CASSLVDRLDYNEQFF. The CDR3 nucleotides are TGCGCCAGCAGCTTGGTCGACAGGTTGGATTACAATGAGCAGTTCTTC.